The sequence of this TCR beta chain was determined in a study of blood T cell repertoires in COVID-19. Study overall: There were acute and convalescent COVID-19 samples, and they came from the United States, Italy and Spain. T cells, B-cell-depleted T cells, or PBMCs provided the cDNA or gDNA that served as material.

As handled by the study authors: Scientists estimated how many nucleated cells there were by amplifying reference gene primers. The repertoire was sequenced with immunoSEQ multiplex PCR; TCRdb's copy has only in-frame clones and lacks some. The DNA was the basis for D and trimming; V, J and clone size are from that table. Of 200,000 to 300,000 clones detected, nearly 90% appear once; the ten largest clones hold under 4%. The germline CDR1 and CDR2 sequences are SGHTS and YDEGEE. The CDR3 loop spans 16 amino acids. With 2 bases removed from V and 0 bases from J, the gap between germline ends came to 15 bases.

This chain uses TRBV5-8 with TRBJ2-7, with D unclear. This sequence originates from a young man with active or convalescent COVID-19. Sequencing was performed on peripheral blood. CDR3 sequence reads: CASSFLPLTSSYEQYF. The CDR3 DNA follows: TGTGCCAGCAGCTTTCTTCCATTGACAAGCTCCTACGAGCAGTACTTC.